These 31 T cell receptor beta chains came from one sample sequenced in a study of technical replicates of blood from a few donors. Assay used: immunoSEQ multiplex PCR; TCRdb lists only in-frame clones, some missing. This table has approximately 85,000 clones, 94% appearing once. Sequenced: T cells isolated from PBMCs. Source of these receptors: a human donor in good health.

The V gene is TRBV19, the J gene TRBJ2-1; D is ambiguous. The ends were cut back, 2 bases at V and 0 bases at J, with 8 bases in the middle. CDR3 size: 15 residues. The germline gives CDR1 LNHDA, CDR2 SQIVND (reference sequence). The CDR3 loop is CASSITKNSYNEQFF. CDR3 DNA sequence: TGTGCCAGTAGTATAACTAAAAACTCCTACAATGAGCAGTTCTTC.

J is TRBJ2-1 and V is TRBV15, with D perhaps matching TRBD2 (5 bases). Trimming removed 3 bases at V and 8 bases at J, with 8 bases between. The CDR3 contains 12 residues. CDR1 is LNHNV and CDR2 is YYDKDF in the germline V gene (reference sequence). The CDR3 loop is CATSRARDEQFF. For the CDR3, the DNA is TGTGCCACCAGCAGGGCGAGGGATGAGCAGTTCTTC.

The chain links TRBV2 to TRBJ2-7; D is possibly TRBD1 (5 bases). V was pared by 3 bases and J by 5 bases, with 14 bases between. Germline V gene sequence: CDR1 SNHLY, CDR2 FYNNEI. The CDR3 totals 14 residues. The CDR3 loop is CASSEIRALHEQYF. CDR3 in DNA: TGTGCCAGCAGTGAGATCAGGGCCCTCCACGAGCAGTACTTC.

This clone was observed a single time. The rearrangement uses TRBV5-1 and TRBJ2-7; 7 nucleotides line up with TRBD1. J lost 4 bases, V lost 8 bases, and 18 bases had no gene match. Germline loops: CDR1 SGHRS, CDR2 YFSETQ. The length of the CDR3 is 16 residues. The chain's CDR3 is CASSLGHPRGIYEQYF. In DNA form, the CDR3 reads TGCGCCAGTAGCCTCGGACATCCCAGGGGGATTTACGAGCAGTACTTC.

V usage is TRBV7-9 and J usage is TRBJ1-2; 9 bases line up with TRBD1. Germline assignment: CDR1 SEHNR and CDR2 FQNEAQ (reference sequence). Trimming took 0 bases from V and 5 from J; bases not matched to a gene: 1. CDR3 length equals 14 residues. The CDR3 region has the DNA TGTGCCAGCAGCTTAGCCGGACAGGGGTATGGCTACACCTTC. Amino acid sequence: CASSLAGQGYGYTF.

This chain joins TRBV10-3 and TRBJ2-1; TRBD1 matches 9 bases. Germline V gene sequence: CDR1 ENHRY, CDR2 SYGVKD. J lost 6 bases, V lost 4 bases, and 1 base had no gene match. The CDR3 runs to 13 residues. The CDR3 here is CAISADRGNEQFF. As DNA, the CDR3 is TGTGCCATCAGTGCGGACAGGGGCAATGAGCAGTTCTTC.

CDR3 DNA sequence: TGCGCCAGCAGTATGGGACTAGCGGGAGTCGGCGAGACCCAGTACTTC. This codes for CASSMGLAGVGETQYF. The J gene is TRBJ2-5, the V gene TRBV5-1, with TRBD2 matching 14 bases. Germline CDR1 SGHRS, CDR2 YFSETQ. Trimming took 5 bases from V and 5 from J; bases not matched to a gene: 8. CDR3 length: 16 residues. Based on the CDR3 plus reference TRBV5-1 and TRBJ2-5, the full variable domain is KAGVTQTPRYLIKTRGQQVTLSCSPISGHRSVSWYQQTPGQGLQFLFEYFSETQRNKGNFPGRFSGRQFSNSRSEMNVSTLELGDSALYLCASSMGLAGVGETQYFGPGTRLLVL.

V usage is TRBV19 and J usage is TRBJ2-1; 14 bases are shared with TRBD2. Germline CDR1 is LNHDA and CDR2 is SQIVND (reference sequence). The junction had 6 bases not matched to a gene; V was cut back by 5 bases and J by 9 bases. This CDR3 region has 15 residues. The chain's CDR3 is CASSLGLAGVGEQFF. CDR3 nucleotides: TGTGCCAGTAGTCTGGGACTAGCGGGAGTGGGTGAGCAGTTCTTC. The variable domain in full, with the rest retrieved from reference TRBV19 and TRBJ2-1, is DGGITQSPKYLFRKEGQNVTLSCEQNLNHDAMYWYRQDPGQGLRLIYYSQIVNDFQKGDIAEGYSVSREKKESFPLTVTSAQKNPTAFYLCASSLGLAGVGEQFFGPGTRLTVL.

The chain employs TRBV5-4 and TRBJ1-1; weak D call: TRBD1 (5 bases). V was trimmed by 7 bases and J by 2 bases, leaving 24 bases between them. CDR3 length: 17 amino acids. Germline lookup yields CDR1 SGHNT and CDR2 YYREEE (reference sequence). DNA for the CDR3: TGTGCCAGCCTCACCAGCCAGCTCAAGCAGGGCAACACTGAAGCTTTCTTT. Its protein product is CASLTSQLKQGNTEAFF.

This chain uses TRBV5-4 with TRBJ1-1, with TRBD1 matching over 9 bases. This CDR3 has 15 amino acids. Germline lookup yields CDR1 SGHNT and CDR2 YYREEE (reference sequence). V shed 4 bases and J 6 bases; nucleotides not matched to a gene: 10. The CDR3 nucleotides read TGTGCCAGCAGCGAAGCCGCGGGACAGGGTCCTGAAGCTTTCTTT. Protein product: CASSEAAGQGPEAFF.

The chain couples TRBV9 to TRBJ1-2; 8 nucleotides match TRBD1. Per the germline V gene, CDR1 is SGDLS and CDR2 is YYNGEE. V was pared by 0 bases and J by 8 bases, with 6 bases of the junction left unmatched. There are 14 residues in the CDR3. CDR3 DNA: TGTGCCAGCAGCGTAGACCTAACAGGGGGAGGCTACACCTTC. Translated, it gives CASSVDLTGGGYTF. Full variable domain (missing parts from reference TRBV9 and TRBJ1-2): DSGVTQTPKHLITATGQRVTLRCSPRSGDLSVYWYQQSLDQGLQFLIQYYNGEERAKGNILERFSAQQFPDLHSELNLSSLELGDSALYFCASSVDLTGGGYTFGSGTRLTVV.

The chain carries TRBV12-5 and TRBJ2-1; the match to TRBD2 covers 8 bases. CDR1 is LGHNT, CDR2 FRNRAP, per germline. The CDR3 runs 17 residues. V gave up 6 bases and J gave up 0 bases; unmatched junction bases: 10. In DNA form, the CDR3 reads TGTGCTAGTGGCCCTGGGAGCGGGGGATACTCCTACAATGAGCAGTTCTTC. It encodes CASGPGSGGYSYNEQFF. The variable domain in full, completed from reference TRBV12-5 and TRBJ2-1, reads DARVTQTPRHKVTEMGQEVTMRCQPILGHNTVFWYRQTMMQGLELLAYFRNRAPLDDSGMPKDRFSAEMPDATLATLKIQPSEPRDSAVYFCASGPGSGGYSYNEQFFGPGTRLTVL.

The CDR3 coding sequence is TGCAGCGCTGTACGACTAGCGGGACCTCAAGATACGCAGTATTTT. Its protein product is CSAVRLAGPQDTQYF. The rearrangement links TRBV29-1 to TRBJ2-3; 11 positions match TRBD2. From germline, CDR1 is SQVTM and CDR2 ANQGSEA. The CDR3 spans 15 residues. After removal of 7 bases from V and 5 bases from J, the junction contained 11 bases not matched to a gene.

The gene calls are TRBV4-1 and TRBJ2-2, with D tentatively TRBD1 (6 bases). The CDR3 is 15 residues long. The V gene's germline CDR1 is MGHRA and CDR2 YSYEKL. With 0 bases removed from V and 3 bases from J, the gap between germline ends came to 8 bases. Here the CDR3 reads CASSQETGYTGELFF. DNA of the CDR3: TGCGCCAGCAGCCAAGAAACAGGGTACACCGGGGAGCTGTTTTTT.

The chain joins TRBV6-1 to TRBJ2-7; maybe TRBD2 (6 bases). The CDR3 spans 16 residues. Trimming took off 3 bases at V and 0 bases at J, with 15 bases between the two ends. Germline loops: CDR1 MNHNS, CDR2 SASEGT. The CDR3 bases are TGTGCCAGCAGTGAGCGGGGCGGCAGCTTCTCCTACGAGCAGTACTTC. Translated, it gives CASSERGGSFSYEQYF.

The chain combines TRBV6-5 with TRBJ2-2, with 7 bases that match TRBD1. The V gene end was trimmed by 10 bases and the J gene end by 5 bases; junction bases not matched to a gene: 7. The CDR3 sequence is 13 residues long. Germline lookup yields CDR1 MNHEY and CDR2 SVGAGI. The CDR3 DNA sequence: TGTGCCACCCAACCGACAGGGACCGGGGAGCTGTTTTTT. Residues: CATQPTGTGELFF.

The chain joins TRBV30 to TRBJ2-3, with TRBD2 identical over 14 bases. With 8 bases clipped from V and 7 bases from J, the junction kept 11 bases outside the gene matches. Germline CDR1 reads GTSNPN; CDR2 reads SVGIG (reference sequence). CDR3 length: 15 residues. CDR3 loop: CADSGLAGGSYTQYF. CDR3 sequence (DNA): TGTGCCGATAGCGGACTAGCGGGGGGCAGTTATACGCAGTATTTT.

The chain combines TRBV6-1 with TRBJ1-6, with D possibly being TRBD1 (5 bases). The V gene lost 1 base and the J gene lost 0 bases, with 10 bases spanning the gap. The CDR3 loop spans 17 amino acids. Germline CDR1 MNHNS, CDR2 SASEGT. For the CDR3, the DNA is TGTGCCAGCAGTGAAGGGGGCGGGGACTCCTATAATTCACCCCTCCACTTT. Protein product: CASSEGGGDSYNSPLHF.

CDR3 DNA sequence: TGCGCCAGCAGCCTGAGCTGGGCAGGGGGGTCCTACGAGCAGTACTTC. It translates to CASSLSWAGGSYEQYF. The chain is built from TRBV5-1 and TRBJ2-7; tentatively, D is TRBD1 (7 bases). Germline CDR1 reads SGHRS; CDR2 reads YFSETQ. The CDR3 length is 16 residues. V lost 4 bases and J lost 1, with 18 bases in between.

V is TRBV6-1 and J is TRBJ2-1; a weak D match, TRBD2 (5 bases). The CDR3 length is 15 residues. Per the germline V gene, CDR1 is MNHNS and CDR2 is SASEGT. With 6 bases removed from V and 8 bases from J, the gap between germline ends came to 20 bases. CDR3 amino acids: CASRQGRNRFDEQFF. The CDR3 bases are TGTGCCAGCAGGCAAGGGAGAAATCGGTTCGATGAGCAGTTCTTC.

The CDR3 nucleotides are TGCAGCGTTGTCGGCTCCTACGAGCAGTACTTC. Protein sequence: CSVVGSYEQYF. The chain recombines TRBV29-1 with TRBJ2-7; D remains unclear. Germline V lookup: CDR1 SQVTM, CDR2 ANQGSEA. The CDR3 covers 11 residues. The V end lost 4 bases, the J end lost 0 bases, and 4 bases lay between the germline ends.

The chain combines TRBV23-1 with TRBJ2-7; D not certain. TRBV23-1 is flagged as an ORF with uncertain function. Trimming left V 1 base short and J 5 bases short, with 18 bases between. The CDR3 consists of 16 residues. CDR3 in DNA: TGCGCCAGCAGTCAATTTGTCGTGTATCTTCGGGACGAGCAGTACTTC. Protein: CASSQFVVYLRDEQYF.

The V and J genes are TRBV5-1 and TRBJ2-5; D perhaps matches TRBD1 (5 bases). The CDR3 has 14 residues. The germline V gene has CDR1 SGHRS and CDR2 YFSETQ. V lost 4 bases and J lost 2, with 12 bases in between. CDR3 protein: CASSQERQQETQYF. CDR3 nucleotide sequence: TGCGCCAGCAGCCAGGAAAGACAGCAAGAGACCCAGTACTTC.

This chain joins TRBV6-5 and TRBJ1-3; a possible D gene is TRBD1 (6 bases). V was trimmed by 7 bases and J by 2 bases, leaving 15 bases between them. This CDR3 comprises 15 residues. Germline V gene data show CDR1 as MNHEY and CDR2 as SVGAGI. CDR3 protein: CASTLNRVAGNTIYF. As DNA, the CDR3 is TGTGCCAGCACTCTGAACAGGGTGGCTGGAAACACCATATATTTT.

The rearrangement joins TRBV6-1 to TRBJ2-7; perhaps TRBD2 as D (5 bases). The ends were cut back, 2 bases at V and 4 bases at J, with 18 bases in the middle. CDR3 length: 16 amino acids. Looked up from germline, CDR1 is MNHNS and CDR2 is SASEGT. CDR3 protein: CASSELRRGIGYEQYF. In nucleotides, the CDR3 is TGTGCCAGCAGTGAACTCCGCCGGGGTATCGGGTACGAGCAGTACTTC.

The J gene is TRBJ1-5, the V gene TRBV4-1; the D gene is possibly TRBD1 (6 bases). Trimming removed 3 bases at V and 6 bases at J, with 15 bases between. The CDR3 totals 15 residues. Germline lookup yields CDR1 MGHRA and CDR2 YSYEKL. The CDR3 DNA is TGCGCCAGCAGCCAGGTTACAGGGTTCGGTCAGCCCCAGCATTTT. It specifies CASSQVTGFGQPQHF.

The V and J genes are TRBV5-1 and TRBJ2-5, with a weak D call TRBD2 (6 bases). V was clipped by 0 bases and J by 2 bases, with 11 bases between them. There are 15 residues in the CDR3. CDR1 and CDR2 (germline): SGHRS, YFSETQ. CDR3 sequence reads: CASSLGGETQETQYF. The CDR3 DNA follows: TGCGCCAGCAGCTTGGGGGGGGAGACTCAAGAGACCCAGTACTTC.

This chain uses TRBV29-1 with TRBJ1-2; weak D call: TRBD1 (5 bases). V was cut by 1 base and J by 5 bases, with 11 bases left in between. CDR1 is SQVTM and CDR2 is ANQGSEA in the germline V gene. The CDR3 covers 13 residues. The CDR3 DNA reads TGCAGCGTTGAAGGGGTCGACAGATATGGCTACACCTTC. Translated: CSVEGVDRYGYTF. The full variable domain, completed using reference TRBV29-1 and TRBJ1-2, is SAVISQKPSRDICQRGTSLTIQCQVDSQVTMMFWYRQQPGQSLTLIATANQGSEATYESGFVIDKFPISRPNLTFSTLTVSNMSPEDSSIYLCSVEGVDRYGYTFGSGTRLTVV.

This chain links TRBV27 with TRBJ2-3, with 10 bases that match TRBD2. This CDR3 has 15 amino acids. J gave up 0 bases and V 5 bases, and 2 bases lay outside the gene matches. Germline V lookup: CDR1 MNHEY, CDR2 SMNVEV (reference sequence). This CDR3 is CASSILAGSTDTQYF. CDR3 nucleotides: TGTGCCAGCAGTATACTAGCGGGAAGCACAGATACGCAGTATTTT.

The chain links TRBV4-2 to TRBJ2-5, with D possibly TRBD2 on 6 matching bases. Between the trimmed V and J ends, which lost 1 base and 5 bases, there was a span of 23 bases. The CDR3 consists of 18 residues. Germline V CDR1 and CDR2: LGHNA, YNFKEQ. The CDR3 nucleotides are TGTGCCAGCAGCCAAGTTACGACGGGACTGGCAACTGGGGAGACCCAGTACTTC. Amino acids: CASSQVTTGLATGETQYF.

The CDR3 is CAWKTGSGTDTQYF. The DNA of the CDR3 is TGTGCCTGGAAAACTGGCAGCGGCACAGATACGCAGTATTTT. This sequence joins TRBV30 and TRBJ2-3; D ambiguous. The V end was cut by 4 bases, the J end by 1 base, with 12 bases between. This CDR3 region has 14 residues. The germline V gene encodes CDR1 GTSNPN and CDR2 SVGIG (reference sequence).